This TCR beta chain came from a study of graft-versus-host responses after intestinal transplantation (dated by TCRdb to 2020 to 2022). Study-level background: Recipients received multivisceral, liver-intestinal, or isolated intestinal transplants. Rather than being sequenced by the commercial service, samples from three later patients were sequenced in-house on an Illumina MiSeq and processed with MiXCR. Donor T cell macrochimerism was defined as a peak of at least 4% donor T cells among recipient peripheral blood mononuclear cells. Anti-thymocyte globulin induction was given to all recipients, followed by maintenance tacrolimus and steroids for about 3 years. After intestinal transplantation, graft-versus-host and host-versus-graft alloreactive T cell clones in the graft, circulation and bone marrow were tracked using bulk TCR-beta CDR3 sequencing. A cohort of fewer than 25 intestinal transplant recipients, including one retransplant, was enrolled, and a few patients lacking pretransplant specimens were excluded. Alloreactive clones were identified by sequencing pre-transplant mixed lymphocyte reaction products and comparing them with unstimulated pre-transplant donor and recipient T cells.

What the research found in general, with its limitations: Patients with donor T cell macrochimerism had high GvH to HvG T cell clonal ratios in their allografts. The conclusions were limited by the relatively low number and heterogeneity of the intestinal transplant patients. GvH clones turned up in recipient bone marrow, with some appearing earlier in ileal mucosa or blood, a pattern consistent with an intestinal mucosal origin. Early after transplant, declines in HvG clones were associated with peak levels of circulating GvH clones.

Library construction relied on the immunoSEQ multiplex PCR assay. For most patients, genomic DNA was isolated with the Qiagen DNeasy Blood and Tissue Kit and sent frozen to Adaptive Biotechnologies for TCR sequencing. Adaptive Biotechnologies carried out high-throughput TCR-beta CDR3 sequencing of genomic DNA for most patients. In the authors' own workflow: TCR sequencing data were retrieved from Adaptive's ImmunoSEQ software for 15 to 20 patients, whereas a few other patients were processed with MiXCR and VDJtools. To correct CD4 versus CD8 sorting errors, sequences present in both subsets at a frequency ratio below 5:1 were removed. CDR3 nucleotide sequences shared between donor and recipient were removed because the origin of such sequences could not be assigned. Alloreactive clones required at least 2-fold expansion over unstimulated cells and minimum CFSE-low frequency of 0.002% (template counts) or 0.001% (read counts). A clone was considered mappable if detected in the sequenced pre-transplant spleen, lymph node, or MLR CFSE-low populations of the donor or recipient. The cumulative frequency of alloreactive clones was calculated as a percentage of all sequences, weighted by copy number. TCRdb holds this immuneACCESS table with in-frame rearrangements only. Some clones are missing; in checked studies, unresolved V genes explain under half, and the rest has no known cause. V and J calls plus clone size are reproduced from that table; the DNA served to infer D and trimming. The sample data list about 120,000 clones, and about 95% of these were observed just once. Around 3% of the sample comes from the top ten.

Points on this clone: Its recognized antigen is unknown. No much larger clonotype is one base removed from it; base qualities were not supplied.

What the time point label conveys for this sample: cells obtained before transplantation from donor or recipient. CD3+CD4+ and CD3+CD8+ populations were FACS-sorted from unstimulated pre-transplant donor and recipient cells taken from spleen or lymph nodes. Here the sequenced sample was unstimulated CD8+ T cells sorted from spleen or lymph node cells, taken before intestinal transplant. This clonotype was obtained from a human donor who received an intestinal transplant.

CDR3 protein: CASSFNRGGNTEAFF. The DNA is TGCGCCAGCAGCTTTAACAGGGGCGGAAACACTGAAGCTTTCTTT. Recombination connected TRBV5-1 to TRBJ1-1, with 7 middle bases fitting TRBD1. The germline V gene gives CDR1 as SGHRS and CDR2 as YFSETQ. Taken from cysteine to phenylalanine, the CDR3 has 15 residues. Left in the record is the CDR3 DNA by itself, 45 bases read in frame from the first base. At the junction V is shortened by 2 bases and J by 2 bases; bases outside the gene matches: 6.